This passage covers 12 T cell receptor beta chains from one sample sequenced in a study of T cells in Graves' hyperthyroidism and ophthalmopathy. The TCR beta CDR3 regions underwent amplification using RNA transcripts as the source. RT-PCR in the first round (using the HTBI primer set) targeted the TCR CDR3. A single record per CDR3 protein comes from TCRdb applying MiXCR to the multiplex PCR reads. The sample has about 300,000 distinct CDR3 sequences; 13% are singletons. Sequencing was performed on blood. The receptors come from a woman aged 25 to 39 with Graves' hyperthyroidism that later progressed to Graves' ophthalmopathy.

This clonotype was seen ten or more times. V gene TRBV7-3 combines with J gene TRBJ2-1, with TRBD1 as a possible D gene (6 bases). The CDR3 totals 13 residues. Germline CDR1 is SGHTA and CDR2 is FQGTGA. V was trimmed by 5 bases and J by 10 bases, leaving 15 bases between them. The CDR3 DNA sequence: TGTGCCAGCAGCCCTCAGACAGGTTTGGAGCAGTTCTTC. Amino acids: CASSPQTGLEQFF.

Many counts were recorded for this clonotype. The V and J genes are TRBV7-9 and TRBJ2-7, with D possibly called TRBD1 or TRBD2 (6 bases each). This CDR3 is built from 12 residues. CDR1 SEHNR and CDR2 FQNEAQ come from the germline V gene (reference sequence). Trimming stripped 4 bases from V and 7 bases from J, with 11 bases between. The CDR3 spells CASSWGAGEQYF. CDR3 DNA sequence: TGTGCCAGCAGCTGGGGGGCAGGGGAGCAGTACTTC.

This clonotype was observed at least ten times. The genes are TRBV20-1 and TRBJ2-6, with a possible D match to TRBD1 (5 bases). The germline V and J ends were trimmed by 6 bases and 5 bases, with 14 bases remaining between them. CDR1 and CDR2 from the germline V gene are DFQATT and SNEGSKA (reference sequence). The CDR3 has 14 amino acids. The CDR3 region is CSATPQGWANVLTF. The CDR3 DNA reads as TGCAGTGCCACTCCGCAGGGTTGGGCCAACGTCCTGACTTTC.

This clonotype was picked up many times. This sequence joins TRBV15 and TRBJ2-5; 7 bases align to TRBD2. CDR1 LNHNV and CDR2 YYDKDF come from the germline V gene (reference sequence). Unmatched junction bases numbered 3, after V lost 3 bases and J lost 2 bases. CDR3 length equals 14 residues. In nucleotides, the CDR3 is TGTGCCACCAGCAGCCGGGGGGTGCAAGAGACCCAGTACTTC. Protein product: CATSSRGVQETQYF.

In this sample, this clonotype turned up once. The chain links TRBV19 to TRBJ2-7; 7 nucleotides match TRBD2. CDR3 length equals 17 residues. The V segment lost 3 bases and the J segment 2 bases; nucleotides outside the gene matches: 13. Per the germline V gene, CDR1 is LNHDA and CDR2 is SQIVND (reference sequence). As DNA, the CDR3 is TGTGCCAGTAGTATGGGGGGGGGGACGGACTCCACCTACGAGCAGTACTTC. Translating gives CASSMGGGTDSTYEQYF.

This clonotype occurred many times. This sequence joins TRBV28 and TRBJ2-1, with D perhaps assigned TRBD1 or TRBD2 (5 bases each). CDR1 and CDR2 from the germline V gene are MDHEN and SYDVKM. This CDR3 comprises 11 residues. Trimming removed 8 bases from V and 8 bases from J, with 10 bases in between. CDR3 residues: CASGTEHEQFF. In DNA form, the CDR3 reads TGTGCCAGCGGGACGGAACATGAGCAGTTCTTC.

Remarks on this clonotype: This sequence may be a read error, since a much larger clone differs from it by one base. This chain links TRBV6-2 or TRBV6-3 with TRBJ1-1; tentatively, D is TRBD1 (5 bases). Trimming removed 2 bases at V and 6 bases at J, with 13 bases between. Germline assignment: CDR1 MNHEY and CDR2 SVGEGT. The CDR3 sequence is 14 residues long. As DNA, the CDR3 is TGTGCCAGCAGTTACGAGGGCTTGGGGGCTGAAGCTTTCTTT. Translating gives CASSYEGLGAEAFF.

There are many counts of this clonotype. The chain carries TRBV12-3 or TRBV12-4 and TRBJ2-1; 12 bases fit TRBD2. CDR3 length equals 15 residues. Trimming took 1 base from V and 8 from J; bases not matched to a gene: 3. CDR3 bases: TGTGCCAGCAGTTTAGGGACTAGCGGGAACGATGAGCAGTTCTTC. Protein: CASSLGTSGNDEQFF.

There are many counts of this clonotype. The V and J genes are TRBV7-2 and TRBJ2-7; D gene unclear. CDR1 is SGHTA, CDR2 FQGNSA, per germline. Trimming cost V 7 bases and J 6 bases, with 16 bases left between them. CDR3 length: 13 amino acids. DNA of the CDR3: TGTGCCAGCACAGAGGTCGATGGGCTCGAGCAGTACTTC. Its protein is CASTEVDGLEQYF. Based on the CDR3 plus reference TRBV7-2 and TRBJ2-7, the full variable domain is GAGVSQSPSNKVTEKGKDVELRCDPISGHTALYWYRQSLGQGLEFLIYFQGNSAPDKSGLPSDRFSAERTGGSVSTLTIQRTQQEDSAVYLCASTEVDGLEQYFGPGTRLTVT.

V and J are TRBV7-9 and TRBJ1-2, with D possibly matching TRBD1 (6 bases). Per germline, CDR1 SEHNR and CDR2 FQNEAQ (reference sequence). This CDR3 contains 13 residues. V gave up 5 bases and J gave up 7 bases, with 14 bases separating them. CDR3 in DNA: TGTGCCAGCAGCCGTATACAGGGAGGTGGCTACACCTTC. The encoded protein is CASSRIQGGGYTF.

The chain couples TRBV30 to TRBJ2-1; tentatively, D is TRBD1 (6 bases). Trimming removed 2 bases at V and 16 bases at J, with 15 bases between. Per the germline V gene, CDR1 is GTSNPN and CDR2 is SVGIG (reference sequence). CDR3 length: 11 amino acids. The CDR3 loop reads CAWSLSRDIFF. CDR3 DNA: TGTGCCTGGAGTTTAAGCCGGGACATCTTCTTC. Looking up the rest from reference TRBV30 and TRBJ2-1 gives the full variable domain: SQTIHQWPATLVQPVGSPLSLECTVEGTSNPNLYWYRQAAGRGLQLLFYSVGIGQISSEVPQNLSASRPQDRQFILSSKKLLLSDSGFYLCAWSLSRDIFFGPGTRLTVL.

This clonotype was picked up many times. The chain links TRBV13 to TRBJ2-1; TRBD2 aligns across 15 bases. The trim removed 3 bases at V and 8 bases at J, leaving 2 bases unmatched. This CDR3 contains 15 residues. The germline CDR1 and CDR2 sequences are PRHDT and FYEKMQ (reference sequence). CDR3 sequence: CASSFRTSGRDEQFF. In nucleotides, the CDR3 is TGTGCCAGCAGCTTCAGGACTAGCGGGAGGGATGAGCAGTTCTTC.